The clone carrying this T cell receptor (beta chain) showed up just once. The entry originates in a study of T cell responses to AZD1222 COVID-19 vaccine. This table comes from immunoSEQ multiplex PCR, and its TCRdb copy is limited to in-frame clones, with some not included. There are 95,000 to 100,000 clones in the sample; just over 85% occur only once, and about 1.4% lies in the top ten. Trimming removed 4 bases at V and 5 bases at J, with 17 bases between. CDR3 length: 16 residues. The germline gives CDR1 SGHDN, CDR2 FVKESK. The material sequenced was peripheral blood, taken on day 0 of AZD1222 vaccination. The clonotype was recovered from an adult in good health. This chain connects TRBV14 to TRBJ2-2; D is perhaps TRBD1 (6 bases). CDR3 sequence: CASSPKTGNWTGELFF. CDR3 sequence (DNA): TGTGCCAGCAGCCCGAAAACAGGGAATTGGACCGGGGAGCTGTTTTTT.